These 24 T cell receptor beta chains share one sample of origin, sequenced in a study of PD-1 blockade in classical Hodgkin lymphoma. With no exception, relapse followed autologous stem cell transplantation in all patients, and brentuximab vedotin exposure varied. Clones were sequenced by immunoSEQ multiplex PCR, and TCRdb holds only the in-frame ones, with some missing. The table shows more than 40,000 clones, with approximately 70% occurring only once. Sequencing used peripheral blood mononuclear cells (PBMCs), obtained before the second cycle of nivolumab. All receptors derive from a human donor with classical Hodgkin lymphoma.

The V gene is TRBV25-1, the J gene TRBJ1-6; D ambiguous. This CDR3 comprises 15 residues. In germline, CDR1 is MGHDK, CDR2 SYGVNS. V dropped 7 bases and J dropped 6 bases, with 16 bases sitting between them. The CDR3 DNA reads as TGTGCCAGCACCGACACTACTGATCTTAATTCACCCCTCCACTTT. Translated, it gives CASTDTTDLNSPLHF.

The rearrangement uses TRBV9 and TRBJ2-3; D is perhaps TRBD1 (5 bases). This CDR3 has 13 residues. The germline V gene encodes CDR1 SGDLS and CDR2 YYNGEE. The V end was cut by 3 bases, the J end by 2 bases, with 7 bases between. The CDR3 region is CASSEGNTDTQYF. The CDR3 bases are TGTGCCAGCAGCGAGGGGAACACAGATACGCAGTATTTT.

This clone is classed as medium-sized. This chain uses TRBV10-3 with TRBJ2-2, with 11 positions matching TRBD1. V was clipped by 4 bases and J by 4 bases; unmatched bases: 5. The CDR3 is made up of 16 amino acids. Germline-derived CDR1 and CDR2 are ENHRY and SYGVKD. CDR3 DNA sequence: TGTGCCATCAGTGTGGTGGGGACAGGGGGCACCGGGGAGCTGTTTTTT. This gives the protein CAISVVGTGGTGELFF.

The gene calls are TRBV15 and TRBJ2-5; D is perhaps TRBD1 (6 bases). The DNA end is a closer match to TRBJ2-7, so the J assignment may be wrong. CDR3 length equals 15 residues. Looked up from germline, CDR1 is LNHNV and CDR2 is YYDKDF (reference sequence). CDR3 coding DNA: TGTGCCACCAGCAGAGATCGTGGCAGGGGACACGAGCAGTACTTC. Amino acid sequence: CATSRDRGRGHEQYF.

This clone came up a few times. The V and J genes are TRBV27 and TRBJ2-6, with TRBD1 as a possible D gene (5 bases). V dropped 2 bases and J dropped 2 bases, with 7 bases sitting between them. CDR1 is MNHEY and CDR2 is SMNVEV in the germline V gene (reference sequence). The CDR3 sequence is 15 residues long. The CDR3 DNA reads TGTGCCAGCAGTTTACTAGGGGCTGGGGCCAACGTCCTGACTTTC. Its protein product is CASSLLGAGANVLTF.

This sequence joins TRBV7-9 and TRBJ2-3; D may be TRBD1 or TRBD2 (6 bases each). The CDR3 length is 15 residues. Trimming took off 3 bases at V and 9 bases at J, with 19 bases between the two ends. Per the germline V gene, CDR1 is SEHNR and CDR2 is FQNEAQ (reference sequence). Here the CDR3 DNA reads TGTGCCAGCAGCTTGGGTCTAGGGGGGATGGGAACGCAGTATTTT. Translating it yields CASSLGLGGMGTQYF.

A few counts support this clone. The chain links TRBV6-6 to TRBJ2-4; D may be TRBD2 (5 bases). Trimming took 7 bases from V and 4 from J, leaving 17 bases between them. The CDR3 consists of 15 residues. Germline V gene data show CDR1 as MNHNY and CDR2 as SVGAGI (reference sequence). CDR3 residues: CASTEPGERKNIQYF. DNA for the CDR3: TGTGCCAGCACCGAACCTGGGGAGAGAAAAAACATTCAGTACTTC.

The V call is TRBV27, the J call TRBJ2-7; 11 bases line up with TRBD2. The CDR3 totals 19 residues. V dropped 2 bases and J dropped 3; count of bases not matched to a gene: 15. Germline V gene data show CDR1 as MNHEY and CDR2 as SMNVEV (reference sequence). The CDR3 region is CASSLPPPLSGRADYEQYF. The CDR3 nucleotides are TGTGCCAGCAGTTTACCCCCTCCCCTTAGCGGGAGGGCCGACTACGAGCAGTACTTC.

The rearrangement uses TRBV28 and TRBJ2-1, with 11 nucleotides matching TRBD2. V shed 5 bases, J shed 9 bases, and the junction held 12 bases outside the gene matches. The CDR3 consists of 16 residues. Germline V lookup: CDR1 MDHEN, CDR2 SYDVKM. Written as DNA, the CDR3 is TGTGCCAGCAGTACCCAGATAGCGGGAGGGCCGTTTGAGCAGTTCTTC. Translated, it gives CASSTQIAGGPFEQFF.

The CDR3 DNA sequence: TGTGCCAGCAGCTTAGGCGGACAGCTTAACTATGGCTACACCTTC. Encoded protein: CASSLGGQLNYGYTF. This chain connects TRBV7-2 to TRBJ1-2; possible D gene TRBD1, 6 bases. The V gene lost 1 base and the J gene lost 1 base, with 10 bases spanning the gap. Germline lookup yields CDR1 SGHTA and CDR2 FQGNSA. This CDR3 region has 15 residues.

Comment on this clone: A read error is possible here, since a much larger clone lies one base away. The chain uses TRBV7-9 and TRBJ1-2; the D gene is possibly TRBD1 (5 bases). The CDR3 spans 14 residues. Trimming took 5 bases from V and 4 from J, leaving 14 bases between them. Germline V gene sequence: CDR1 SEHNR, CDR2 FQNEAQ (reference sequence). The CDR3, as DNA: TGTGCCAGCAGCACTTTCCGGGGCAGCTATGGCTACACCTTC. Translated, it gives CASSTFRGSYGYTF. Drawing the rest from reference TRBV7-9 and TRBJ1-2, the complete variable domain is DTGVSQNPRHKITKRGQNVTFRCDPISEHNRLYWYRQTLGQGPEFLTYFQNEAQLEKSRLLSDRFSAERPKGSFSTLEIQRTEQGDSAMYLCASSTFRGSYGYTFGSGTRLTVV.

In this sample, this clone turned up a few times. The rearrangement uses TRBV7-8 and TRBJ2-3; 16 bases line up with TRBD2. Germline V lookup: CDR1 SGHVS, CDR2 FQNEAQ. The CDR3 covers 17 residues. J gave up 5 bases and V 3 bases, and 5 bases lay outside the gene matches. The CDR3 protein is CASSFIGTSGGGDTQYF. DNA of the CDR3: TGTGCCAGCAGCTTCATTGGGACTAGCGGGGGGGGAGATACGCAGTATTTT. Complete variable domain (other parts from reference TRBV7-8 and TRBJ2-3): GAGVSQSPRYKVAKRGQDVALRCDPISGHVSLFWYQQALGQGPEFLTYFQNEAQLDKSGLPSDRFFAERPEGSVSTLKIQRTQQEDSAVYLCASSFIGTSGGGDTQYFGPGTRLTVL.

The rearrangement joins TRBV6-1 to TRBJ2-7, with unresolved D. The CDR3 totals 12 residues. Deletions cut 3 bases from V and 6 bases from J, with 9 bases between. Germline V CDR1 and CDR2: MNHNS, SASEGT. The CDR3 region has the DNA TGTGCCAGCAGTGATGTCGGTGGCGAGCAGTACTTC. Protein sequence: CASSDVGGEQYF.

The chain links TRBV9 to TRBJ2-1; 7 bases map to TRBD2. This CDR3 has 18 amino acids. Trimming at V came to 2 bases and at J to 2 bases, leaving 13 bases not matched to a gene. Per the germline V gene, CDR1 is SGDLS and CDR2 is YYNGEE. In DNA form, the CDR3 reads TGTGCCAGCAGCGTGGAAACTAGCGCAGGAAAAGCCTACAATGAGCAGTTCTTC. Translation gives CASSVETSAGKAYNEQFF.

V usage is TRBV6-1 and J usage is TRBJ1-2; D is possibly TRBD1 (5 bases). Germline CDR1 MNHNS, CDR2 SASEGT. The CDR3 extends over 14 amino acids. V dropped 2 bases and J dropped 7 bases, with 14 bases sitting between them. The CDR3 loop reads CASSESLGGRGYTF. The CDR3 nucleotides are TGTGCCAGCAGTGAATCTTTGGGGGGACGTGGCTACACCTTC.

V gene TRBV10-2 combines with J gene TRBJ1-5; 8 bases match TRBD1. The CDR3 has 21 residues. CDR1 is WSHSY, CDR2 SAAADI, per germline. V shed 0 bases, J shed 4 bases, and the junction held 20 bases outside the gene matches. The CDR3 sequence: CASSESGWRTGPQLLNQPQHF. The CDR3 bases are TGCGCCAGCAGTGAGTCGGGGTGGAGGACAGGGCCCCAGCTACTTAATCAGCCCCAGCATTTT.

The chain uses TRBV5-4 and TRBJ2-5; TRBD2 might be the D (5 bases). CDR3 size: 14 residues. The germline V and J ends were trimmed by 4 bases and 3 bases, with 13 bases remaining between them. Looked up from germline, CDR1 is SGHNT and CDR2 is YYREEE (reference sequence). Written as DNA, the CDR3 is TGTGCCAGCAGCCCAAAACTAGTGGAAGAGACCCAGTACTTC. It codes for CASSPKLVEETQYF. Filled out from reference TRBV5-4 and TRBJ2-5, the complete variable domain reads ETGVTQSPTHLIKTRGQQVTLRCSSQSGHNTVSWYQQALGQGPQFIFQYYREEENGRGNFPPRFSGLQFPNYSSELNVNALELDDSALYLCASSPKLVEETQYFGPGTRLLVL.

This chain uses TRBV7-2 with TRBJ2-2; tentative D call: TRBD1 (5 bases). CDR3 length equals 13 residues. Germline CDR1 and CDR2: SGHTA and FQGNSA. V lost 5 bases to trimming and J lost 2 bases, with 6 bases between them. This CDR3 reads CASSRTNTGELFF. The DNA of the CDR3 is TGTGCCAGCAGCAGGACAAACACCGGGGAGCTGTTTTTT.

The rearrangement joins TRBV30 to TRBJ1-2; D is ambiguous. Germline CDR1 GTSNPN, CDR2 SVGIG (reference sequence). Trimming pared 2 bases from V and 2 bases from J, leaving 9 bases between. This CDR3 is 13 amino acids long. The CDR3 coding sequence is TGTGCCTGGAGTACCCGGGGAAACTATGGCTACACCTTC. Protein: CAWSTRGNYGYTF.

The chain has TRBV27 and TRBJ1-6, with D unclear. This CDR3 contains 14 residues. The germline V and J ends were trimmed by 2 bases and 6 bases, with 8 bases remaining between them. Germline assignment: CDR1 MNHEY and CDR2 SMNVEV (reference sequence). CDR3 in DNA: TGTGCCAGCAGTTTAGTGGCATTTAATTCACCCCTCCACTTT. The encoded protein is CASSLVAFNSPLHF.

This clone was seen more than once but under ten times. The V and J genes are TRBV19 and TRBJ1-1; maybe TRBD1 (6 bases). V was cut by 1 base and J by 7 bases, with 19 bases left in between. CDR1 and CDR2 from the germline V gene are LNHDA and SQIVND (reference sequence). The CDR3 has 16 residues. The CDR3 nucleotides read TGTGCCAGTAGTATAGGGGGGGGCACTGGTAGAGTTGAAGCTTTCTTT. It specifies CASSIGGGTGRVEAFF.

The V gene is TRBV4-1, the J gene TRBJ2-1; tentatively, D is TRBD2 (5 bases). The CDR3 loop spans 16 amino acids. Germline loops: CDR1 MGHRA, CDR2 YSYEKL. Trimming shortened V by 2 bases and J by 2 bases, and 13 bases separated the two germline ends. The CDR3 DNA sequence: TGCGCCAGCAGCCAATTGAAGCGGTTGACCTACAATGAGCAGTTCTTC. This encodes CASSQLKRLTYNEQFF.

The chain uses TRBV12-5 and TRBJ1-6; weak D call: TRBD1 (6 bases). The V end was cut by 6 bases, the J end by 0 bases, with 9 bases between. This CDR3 has 15 residues. Germline V gene sequence: CDR1 LGHNT, CDR2 FRNRAP. CDR3 in amino acids: CASGPDSSYNSPLHF. DNA for the CDR3: TGTGCTAGTGGACCGGACAGCTCCTATAATTCACCCCTCCACTTT.

V usage is TRBV7-6 and J usage is TRBJ2-1, with D perhaps TRBD1 (6 bases). Trimming shortened V by 1 base and J by 10 bases, and 11 bases separated the two germline ends. The CDR3 runs 13 residues. CDR1 is SGHVS, CDR2 FNYEAQ, per germline. DNA of the CDR3: TGTGCCAGCAGCTTAGGAACCGGGACAGAGCAGTTCTTC. This translates into CASSLGTGTEQFF.